This passage covers 5 T cell receptor beta chains from one sample sequenced in a study of identical twins (dated by TCRdb to the mid-2010s). The library was produced with 5' RACE. TCRdb lists the instrument as Illumina HiSeq 2000. TCRdb reanalyzed the raw reads on its own, using fastp at Q25 for trimming and MiXCR for clone calling, and kept in-frame beta chains. Under each unique CDR3 protein, matching rows form one entry showing the most common genes and DNA. Recorded for this sample are around 490,000 distinct CDR3 sequences; 13% to 15% of them occurred a single time. The ten biggest clones cover roughly 0.42% of the sample. This sample also belongs to another study, concerning yellow fever vaccine responses in identical twins.

The sample taken for sequencing was CD4+ T cells sorted from blood. The receptors come from a woman aged 18 to 35 in good health.

This clonotype turned up a few times. The rearrangement joins TRBV10-2 to TRBJ1-5; D gene unclear. Germline V gene data show CDR1 as WSHSY and CDR2 as SAAADI. This CDR3 comprises 11 residues. The V end lost 5 bases, the J end lost 5 bases, and 4 bases lay between the germline ends. This CDR3 is CASSPDQPQHF. The CDR3 bases are TGCGCCAGCAGTCCTGATCAGCCCCAGCATTTT.

This clonotype was counted a few times. This rearrangement joins TRBV7-6 to TRBJ2-7; no firm D call. From germline, CDR1 is SGHVS and CDR2 FNYEAQ. V lost 2 bases and J lost 3, with 14 bases in between. The CDR3 has 15 residues. The CDR3: CASSLKAFGVYEQYF. The CDR3 coding sequence is TGTGCCAGCAGCTTAAAAGCGTTTGGCGTCTACGAGCAGTACTTC.

This clonotype was detected only a few times. The chain recombines TRBV5-1 with TRBJ2-5; perhaps D is TRBD1 or TRBD2 (5 bases each). V lost 3 bases, J lost 1 base, and 13 bases lay in between. CDR1 is SGHRS and CDR2 is YFSETQ in the germline V gene. The CDR3 totals 15 residues. The CDR3 protein is CASSSGPGRQETQYF. CDR3 bases: TGCGCCAGCAGCTCGGGACCCGGGCGCCAAGAGACCCAGTACTTC.

This rearrangement joins TRBV7-2 to TRBJ1-6; no clear D gene. There are 15 residues in the CDR3. With 1 base removed from V and 7 bases from J, the gap between germline ends came to 11 bases. The germline CDR1 and CDR2 sequences are SGHTA and FQGNSA. In nucleotides, the CDR3 is TGTGCCAGCAGCTTAGTGGGGAGTGTGAATTCACCCCTCCACTTT. It yields the protein CASSLVGSVNSPLHF.

There are a few counts of this clonotype. The chain couples TRBV12-3 or TRBV12-4 to TRBJ2-5; D gene uncertain. The CDR3 has 13 residues. V shed 7 bases and J shed 5 bases, with 14 bases lying between them. In nucleotides, the CDR3 is TGTGCCAGCACCCCCGGCCTGCCGGAGACCCAGTACTTC. It specifies CASTPGLPETQYF.